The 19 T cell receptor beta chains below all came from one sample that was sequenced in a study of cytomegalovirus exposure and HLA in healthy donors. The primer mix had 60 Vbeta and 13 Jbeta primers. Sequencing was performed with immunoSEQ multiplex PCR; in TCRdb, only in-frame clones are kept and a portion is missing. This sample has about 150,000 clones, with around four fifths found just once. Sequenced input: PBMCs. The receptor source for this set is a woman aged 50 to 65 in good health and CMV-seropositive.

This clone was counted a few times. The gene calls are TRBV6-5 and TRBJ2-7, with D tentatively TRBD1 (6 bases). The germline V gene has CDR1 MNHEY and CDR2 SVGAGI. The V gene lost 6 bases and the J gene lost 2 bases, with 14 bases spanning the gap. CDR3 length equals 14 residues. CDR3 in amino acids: CASRTGTPTYEQYF. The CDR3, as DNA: TGTGCCAGCAGGACCGGGACACCCACCTACGAGCAGTACTTC.

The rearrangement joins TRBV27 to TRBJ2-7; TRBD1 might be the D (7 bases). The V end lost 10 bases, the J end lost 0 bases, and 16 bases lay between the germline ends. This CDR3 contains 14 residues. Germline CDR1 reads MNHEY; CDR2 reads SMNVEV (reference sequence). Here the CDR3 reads CANRPGDSSYEQYF. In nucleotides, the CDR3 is TGTGCCAACAGACCGGGGGACAGCTCCTACGAGCAGTACTTC.

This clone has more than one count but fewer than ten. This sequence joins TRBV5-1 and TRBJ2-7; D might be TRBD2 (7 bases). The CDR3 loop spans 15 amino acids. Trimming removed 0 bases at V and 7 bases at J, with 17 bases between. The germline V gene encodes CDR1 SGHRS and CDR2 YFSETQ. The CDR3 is CASSLGSGGAGEQYF. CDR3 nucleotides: TGCGCCAGCAGCTTGGGATCGGGGGGCGCGGGGGAGCAGTACTTC.

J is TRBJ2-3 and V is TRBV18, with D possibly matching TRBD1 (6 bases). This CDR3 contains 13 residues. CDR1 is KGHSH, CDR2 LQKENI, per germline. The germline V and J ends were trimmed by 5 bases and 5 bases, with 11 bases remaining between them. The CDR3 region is CASSDTQGDTQYF. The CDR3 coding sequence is TGTGCCAGCTCAGACACACAGGGAGATACGCAGTATTTT.

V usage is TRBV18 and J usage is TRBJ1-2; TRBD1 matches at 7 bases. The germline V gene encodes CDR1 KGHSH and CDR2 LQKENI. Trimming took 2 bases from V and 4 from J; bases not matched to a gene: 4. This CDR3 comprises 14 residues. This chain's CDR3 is CASSPGTEGYGYTF. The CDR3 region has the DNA TGTGCCAGCTCACCAGGGACAGAGGGCTATGGCTACACCTTC.

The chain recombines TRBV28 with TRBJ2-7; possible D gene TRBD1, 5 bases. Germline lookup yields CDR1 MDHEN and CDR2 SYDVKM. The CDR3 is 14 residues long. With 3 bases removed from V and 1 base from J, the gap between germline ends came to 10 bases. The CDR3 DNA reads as TGTGCCAGCAGTTTCCAGGGATCGTCCTACGAGCAGTACTTC. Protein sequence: CASSFQGSSYEQYF.

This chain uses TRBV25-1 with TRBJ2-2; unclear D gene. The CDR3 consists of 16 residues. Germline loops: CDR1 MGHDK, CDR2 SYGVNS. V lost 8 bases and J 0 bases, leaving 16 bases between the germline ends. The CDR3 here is CASSSHQVANTGELFF. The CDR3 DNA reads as TGTGCCAGCTCCAGCCACCAGGTCGCGAACACCGGGGAGCTGTTTTTT.

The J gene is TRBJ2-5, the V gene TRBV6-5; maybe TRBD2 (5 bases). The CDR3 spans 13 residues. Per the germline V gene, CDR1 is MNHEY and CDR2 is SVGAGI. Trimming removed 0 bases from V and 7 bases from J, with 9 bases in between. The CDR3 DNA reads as TGTGCCAGCAGTTACTCACTAGGAGGGACCCAGTACTTC. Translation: CASSYSLGGTQYF.

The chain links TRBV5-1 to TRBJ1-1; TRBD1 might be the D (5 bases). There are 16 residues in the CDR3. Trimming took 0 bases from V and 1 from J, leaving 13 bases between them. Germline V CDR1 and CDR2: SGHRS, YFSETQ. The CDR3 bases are TGCGCCAGCAGCTTGGGTCCCGCGGGGGGGAACACTGAAGCTTTCTTT. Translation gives CASSLGPAGGNTEAFF.

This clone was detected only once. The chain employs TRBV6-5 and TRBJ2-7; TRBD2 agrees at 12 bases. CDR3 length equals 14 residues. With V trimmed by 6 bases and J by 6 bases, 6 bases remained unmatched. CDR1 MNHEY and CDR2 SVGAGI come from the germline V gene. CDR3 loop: CASSASGRGVEQYF. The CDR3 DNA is TGTGCCAGCAGCGCTAGCGGGAGGGGCGTCGAGCAGTACTTC.

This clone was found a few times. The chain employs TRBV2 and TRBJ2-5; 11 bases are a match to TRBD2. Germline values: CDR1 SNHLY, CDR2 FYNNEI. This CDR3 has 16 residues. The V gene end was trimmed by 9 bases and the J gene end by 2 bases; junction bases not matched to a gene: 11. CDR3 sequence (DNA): TGTGCCAGTAACACCGGGACTAGCGGAGCTCAAGAGACCCAGTACTTC. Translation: CASNTGTSGAQETQYF. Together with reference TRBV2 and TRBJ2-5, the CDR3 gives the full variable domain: EPEVTQTPSHQVTQMGQEVILRCVPISNHLYFYWYRQILGQKVEFLVSFYNNEISEKSEIFDDQFSVERPDGSNFTLKIRSTKLEDSAMYFCASNTGTSGAQETQYFGPGTRLLVL.

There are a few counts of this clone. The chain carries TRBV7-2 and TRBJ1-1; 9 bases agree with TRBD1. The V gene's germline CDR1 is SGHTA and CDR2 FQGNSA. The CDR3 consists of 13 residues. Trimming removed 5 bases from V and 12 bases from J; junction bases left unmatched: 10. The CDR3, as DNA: TGTGCCAGCAGCCTGGGACAGGGCTCCGTATCTTTCTTT. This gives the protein CASSLGQGSVSFF.

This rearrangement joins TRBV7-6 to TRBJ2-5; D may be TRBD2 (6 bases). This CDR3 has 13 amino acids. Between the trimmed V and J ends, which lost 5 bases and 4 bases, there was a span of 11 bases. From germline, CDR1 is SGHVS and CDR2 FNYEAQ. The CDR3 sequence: CASSRDLRETQYF. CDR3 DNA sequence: TGTGCCAGCAGCCGGGACTTAAGAGAGACCCAGTACTTC. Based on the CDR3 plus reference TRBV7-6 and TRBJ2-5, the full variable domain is GAGVSQSPRYKVTKRGQDVALRCDPISGHVSLYWYRQALGQGPEFLTYFNYEAQQDKSGLPNDRFSAERPEGSISTLTIQRTEQRDSAMYRCASSRDLRETQYFGPGTRLLVL.

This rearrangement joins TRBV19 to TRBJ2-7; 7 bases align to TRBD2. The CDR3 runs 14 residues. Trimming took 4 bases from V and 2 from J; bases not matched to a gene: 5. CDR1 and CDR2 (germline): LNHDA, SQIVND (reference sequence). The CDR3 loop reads CASSNSSGTYEQYF. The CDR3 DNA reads TGTGCCAGTAGTAACTCTAGCGGTACCTACGAGCAGTACTTC.

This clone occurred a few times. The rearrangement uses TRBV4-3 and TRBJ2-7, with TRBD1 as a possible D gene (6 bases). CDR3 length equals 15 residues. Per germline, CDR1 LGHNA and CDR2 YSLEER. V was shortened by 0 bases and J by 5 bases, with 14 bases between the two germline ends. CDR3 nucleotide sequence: TGCGCCAGCAGCCAAGATCGGGACACTGCTGACGAGCAGTACTTC. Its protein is CASSQDRDTADEQYF.

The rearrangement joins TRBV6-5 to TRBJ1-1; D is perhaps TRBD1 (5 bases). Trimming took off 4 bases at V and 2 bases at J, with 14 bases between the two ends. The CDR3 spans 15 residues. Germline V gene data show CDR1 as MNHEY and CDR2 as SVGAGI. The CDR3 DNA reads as TGTGCCAGCAGTTCTAGGACAAACTTTAACACTGAAGCTTTCTTT. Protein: CASSSRTNFNTEAFF.

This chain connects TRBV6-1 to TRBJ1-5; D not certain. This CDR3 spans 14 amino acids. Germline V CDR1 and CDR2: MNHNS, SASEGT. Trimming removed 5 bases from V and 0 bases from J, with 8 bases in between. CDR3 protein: CASSLQDSNQPQHF. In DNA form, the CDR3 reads TGTGCCAGCAGTCTGCAGGATAGCAATCAGCCCCAGCATTTT.

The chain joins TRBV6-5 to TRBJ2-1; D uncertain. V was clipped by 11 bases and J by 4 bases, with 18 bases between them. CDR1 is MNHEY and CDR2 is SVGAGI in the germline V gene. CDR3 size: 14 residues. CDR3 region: CARYDHPAYNEQFF. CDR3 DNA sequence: TGTGCCCGCTACGATCACCCCGCTTACAATGAGCAGTTCTTC.

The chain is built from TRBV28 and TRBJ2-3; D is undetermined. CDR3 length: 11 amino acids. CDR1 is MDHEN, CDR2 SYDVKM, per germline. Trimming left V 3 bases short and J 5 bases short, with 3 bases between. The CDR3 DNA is TGTGCCAGCAGTTTCCTAGATACGCAGTATTTT. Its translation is CASSFLDTQYF.